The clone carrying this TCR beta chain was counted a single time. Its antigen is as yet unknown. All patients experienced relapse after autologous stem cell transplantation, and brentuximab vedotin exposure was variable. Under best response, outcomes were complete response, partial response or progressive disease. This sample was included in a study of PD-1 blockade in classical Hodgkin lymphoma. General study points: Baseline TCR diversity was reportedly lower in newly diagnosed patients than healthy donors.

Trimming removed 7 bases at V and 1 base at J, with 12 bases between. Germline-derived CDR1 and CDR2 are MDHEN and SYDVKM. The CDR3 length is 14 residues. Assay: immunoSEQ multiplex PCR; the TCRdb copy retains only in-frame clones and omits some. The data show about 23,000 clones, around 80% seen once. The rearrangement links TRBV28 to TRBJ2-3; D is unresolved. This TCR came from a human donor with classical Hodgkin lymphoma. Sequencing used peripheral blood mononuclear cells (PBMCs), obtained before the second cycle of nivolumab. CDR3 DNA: TGTGCCAGCACTCTAGACTGGGGCACAGATACGCAGTATTTT. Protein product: CASTLDWGTDTQYF.